The subject of this entry is one TCR beta chain. From germline, CDR1 is LGHDT and CDR2 YNNKEL (reference sequence). The CDR3 consists of 16 residues. Trimming took 1 base from V and 0 from J, leaving 9 bases between them. These data come from a study of blood T cells in healthy people across ages. The second PCR ran roughly 6 to 11 cycles with a sample-barcoded 5' primer and J-beta primers. TCRdb re-called the 5' RACE reads with MiXCR, one entry per CDR3 protein. There are 600,000 to 800,000 distinct CDR3 sequences in the sample; 21% occur only once, and roughly 3.4% lies in the top ten. Sequenced material: blood. The sequence derives from a man between 65 and 85 years old in good health. The rearrangement uses TRBV3-1 and TRBJ2-2; D gene uncertain. The CDR3 here is CASSQVQLANTGELFF. The CDR3 DNA reads as TGTGCCAGCAGCCAAGTCCAGCTAGCGAACACCGGGGAGCTGTTTTTT.